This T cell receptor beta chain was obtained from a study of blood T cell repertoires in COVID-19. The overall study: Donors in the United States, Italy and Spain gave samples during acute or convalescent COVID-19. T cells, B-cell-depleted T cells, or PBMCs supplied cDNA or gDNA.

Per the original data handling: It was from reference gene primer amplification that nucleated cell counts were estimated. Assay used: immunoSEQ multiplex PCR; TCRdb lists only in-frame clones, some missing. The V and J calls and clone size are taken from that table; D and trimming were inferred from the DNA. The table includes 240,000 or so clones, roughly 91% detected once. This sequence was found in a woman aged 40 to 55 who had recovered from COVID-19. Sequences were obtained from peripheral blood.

CDR3 residues: CAISAQQGTSGANVLTF. For the CDR3, the DNA is TGTGCCATCAGTGCCCAACAGGGGACGTCTGGGGCCAACGTCCTGACTTTC. The chain joins TRBV10-3 to TRBJ2-6, with 7 bases matching TRBD1. The CDR3 is 17 amino acids. The trim removed 4 bases at V and 1 base at J, leaving 7 bases unmatched. Germline V lookup: CDR1 ENHRY, CDR2 SYGVKD.